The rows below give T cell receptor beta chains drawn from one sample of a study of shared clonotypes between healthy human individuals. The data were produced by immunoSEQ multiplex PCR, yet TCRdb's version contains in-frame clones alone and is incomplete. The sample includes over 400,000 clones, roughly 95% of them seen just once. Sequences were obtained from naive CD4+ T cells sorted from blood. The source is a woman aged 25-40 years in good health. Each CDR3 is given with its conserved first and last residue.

CASSTPFTGTSIGYEQYF | TRBV5-5 | 18
CASSFGLAGETQYF | TRBV5-5 | 14
CASRATGASSYNEQFF | TRBV2 | 16
CASSQVRGANTEAFF | TRBV4-1 | 15
CASSVDGDGRNSPLHF | TRBV9 | 16
CASSQVTAGADNSPLHF | TRBV4-1 | 17
CASSLTELVGYTF | TRBV19 | 13
CASSMSPGRRHYGYTF | TRBV19 | 16
CATKGGDGPNYGYTF | TRBV19 | 15
CASSLDGNSNQPQHF | TRBV5-1 | 15
CASSQVGAGGIWRQPQHF | TRBV4-1 | 18
CASSESLAGVGQYF | TRBV2 | 14
CASSEWWGGYTF | TRBV25-1 | 12
CASSFTVSRGYTF | TRBV27 | 13
CASSEGQPINEQFF | TRBV10-1 | 14
CASSFTGISYEQYF | TRBV5-1 | 14
CASSPTWGKDTEAFF | TRBV28 | 15
CASSSLDRYEQYF | TRBV28 | 13
CSLSTGGTEAFF | TRBV29-1 | 12
CASSLNRAGSGKLFF | TRBV27 | 15
CASSSRNRNSGLAEEQFF | TRBV27 | 18
CASSFHNNEKLFF | TRBV5-1 | 13
CASSVAGTGETQYF | TRBV6-1 | 14
CASSYSKGAGTGELFF | TRBV6-6 | 16
CAISGLAGDHMEQYF | TRBV10-3 | 15
CASTLGGASYEQYF | TRBV28 | 14
CASSLRPDNQPQHF | TRBV27 | 14
CASRGQGALLLSYNEQFF | TRBV19 | 18
CASSSWGGGVTYEQYF | TRBV28 | 16
CASSGTGTDTQYF | TRBV6-6 | 13
CASSSGLGQKTQYF | TRBV27 | 14
CASSLASGQGNEQYF | TRBV7-9 | 15
CATSMGLETGEQFF | TRBV15 | 14
CASSYSSYEQYF | TRBV6-6 | 12
CASTGEPLGETQYF | TRBV6-5 | 14
CASSPRGLQPYEQYF | TRBV5-5 | 15
CASSIKSGSTDTQYF | TRBV19 | 15
CASRPVDGNPRDTDTQYF | TRBV28 | 18
CASSLGSRKNTEAFF | TRBV11-2 | 15
CATSDDRGSNEKLFF | TRBV15 | 15
CASRDRLNTEAFF | TRBV19 | 13
CASSLFSGNTIYF | TRBV5-6 | 13
CASSYWPLSRHEQYF | TRBV6-5 | 15
CASSVSPGDRTGELFF | TRBV2 | 16
CASRPTSLDTQYF | TRBV13 | 13